The rows below give T cell receptor beta chains drawn from one sample of a study of shared clonotypes between healthy human individuals. Produced via immunoSEQ multiplex PCR; TCRdb's table is partial and in-frame only. Here the sample spans roughly 300,000 clones, around four fifths being singletons. Source material: memory CD4+ T cells sorted from blood. The receptors were gathered from a man aged 25 to 45 in good health. The CDR3 runs from the conserved cysteine through the conserved F or W. The D gene is left open where the match is weak. Clone size is stated in some rows and not others, as once, few, many or a class when expanded.

TRBV11-2	-	TRBJ2-5	11	-	TGTGCCAGCGGATTGGGGGAGACCCAGTACTTC	CASGLGETQYF
TRBV10-3	few	TRBJ2-5	13	-	TGTGCCATCAAACCAGGCGTCCAAGAGACCCAGTACTTC	CAIKPGVQETQYF
TRBV19	once	TRBJ2-2	15	-	TGTGCCAGTAGTATAGGAGGAACCAACACCGGGGAGCTGTTTTTT	CASSIGGTNTGELFF
TRBV7-8	-	TRBJ1-1	17	-	TGTGCCAGCAGCCCACGACAGACGGCGGGGTGGAACACTGAAGCTTTCTTT	CASSPRQTAGWNTEAFF
TRBV6-5	many	TRBJ2-3	14	-	TGTGCCAGCCGGGGGCAGCCCCTAATACAGATACAGTATTTT	CASRGQPLIQIQYF
TRBV5-1	-	TRBJ2-1	14	-	TGCGCCAGCAGCTTGGCCGTAGGGCCGAATGAGCAGTTCTTC	CASSLAVGPNEQFF
TRBV7-2	-	TRBJ1-3	15	-	TGTGCCAGCAGCTTAGTTCCCAGCTCTGGAAACACCATATATTTT	CASSLVPSSGNTIYF
TRBV4-1	-	TRBJ1-5	15	-	TGCGCCAGCAGCCAACAGGGTATTGGCAATCAGCCCCAGCATTTT	CASSQQGIGNQPQHF
TRBV7-3	few	TRBJ2-4	13	TRBD1	TGTGCCAGCAGCCGGGACAGCCAAAACATTCAGTACTTC	CASSRDSQNIQYF
TRBV19	once	TRBJ1-1	13	-	TGTGCCAGTAGTAGAGACCGTTACACTGAAGCTTTCTTT	CASSRDRYTEAFF
TRBV5-8	-	TRBJ1-1	14	TRBD1	TGTGCCAGCAGCCGACAGGGCATGAACACTGAAGCTTTCTTT	CASSRQGMNTEAFF
TRBV15	once	TRBJ2-5	14	-	TGTGCCACCAGCAGAGATCCTAGCCCAACGACCCAGTACTTC	CATSRDPSPTTQYF
TRBV12-2	-	TRBJ2-7	15	-	TGTGCAAGTCGCTTAAGGATGACCTCGTCCTACGAGCAGTACTTC	CASRLRMTSSYEQYF
TRBV5-4	-	TRBJ2-3	14	TRBD2	TGTGCCAGCAGCTTAACTAGCGGGACAGATACGCAGTATTTT	CASSLTSGTDTQYF
TRBV28	many	TRBJ2-5	14	-	TGTGCCAGCAGTCTCCACGGCCCTCAAGAGACCCAGTACTTC	CASSLHGPQETQYF
TRBV5-4	-	TRBJ2-1	15	-	TGTGCCAGCAGCTTCGGGGAGACCGTTCGCAGAGAGCAGTTCTTC	CASSFGETVRREQFF
TRBV5-5	-	TRBJ2-7	16	TRBD2	TGTGCCAGCAGCTGGCGGACTAGCGGAAGCTCCTACGAGCAGTACTTC	CASSWRTSGSSYEQYF
TRBV11-3	once	TRBJ2-5	12	-	TGTGCCAGCAGCACAAACCAAGAGACCCAGTACTTC	CASSTNQETQYF
TRBV23-1	-	TRBJ1-5	15	-	TGCGCCAGCAGTCATCCGCCTTGGCCGAGTCAGCCCCAGCATTTT	CASSHPPWPSQPQHF
TRBV10-1	-	TRBJ2-3	13	TRBD1	TGCGCCAGCACGGGACAGATCACAGATACGCAGTATTTT	CASTGQITDTQYF
TRBV2	-	TRBJ2-3	13	-	TGTGCCAGCTCGGACATAAGCACAGATACGCAGTATTTT	CASSDISTDTQYF
TRBV18	-	TRBJ1-4	13	-	TGTGCCAGCTCACCAGGGACTAATGAAAAACTGTTTTTT	CASSPGTNEKLFF
TRBV27	once	TRBJ2-3	15	-	TGTGCCAGCAGTTTTAACGGGAGAGGGTTAGATACGCAGTATTTT	CASSFNGRGLDTQYF
TRBV5-1	-	TRBJ2-1	15	-	TGCGCCAGCAGCTTGTCTTCGGCCCTCTACAATGAGCAGTTCTTC	CASSLSSALYNEQFF
TRBV29-1	-	TRBJ1-5	13	-	TGCAGCGTTAGGGACAACCTCAATCAGCCCCAGCATTTT	CSVRDNLNQPQHF
TRBV5-1	-	TRBJ1-6	15	-	TGCGCCAGCAGCTTGGGTGGGGGCGCGAATTCACCCCTCCACTTT	CASSLGGGANSPLHF
TRBV5-6	-	TRBJ1-5	15	-	TGTGCCAGCAGCTTGTTCGGCGGGAATAATCAGCCCCAGCATTTT	CASSLFGGNNQPQHF
TRBV5-1	once	TRBJ2-7	15	-	TGCGCCAGCAGCTTGGTGGGGGGAGGAAGCTACGAGCAGTACTTC	CASSLVGGGSYEQYF
TRBV6-6	many	TRBJ2-1	14	TRBD2	TGTGCCAGCAGCTTGGCGGGACTAGCCAATGAGCAGTTCTTC	CASSLAGLANEQFF
TRBV11-2	-	TRBJ2-1	17	TRBD1	TGTGCCAGCAGCTTCCCCTCGGGACAGGACCTCCGGGATGAGCAGTTCTTC	CASSFPSGQDLRDEQFF
TRBV25-1	-	TRBJ2-1	15	-	TGTGCCAGCAGTGAAACGGGGTACAAAGGGGATGAGCAGTTCTTC	CASSETGYKGDEQFF
TRBV27	-	TRBJ2-7	15	TRBD2	TGTGCCAGCAGTTTAAGTAGCGGGAGGAACTACGAGCAGTACTTC	CASSLSSGRNYEQYF
TRBV7-8	-	TRBJ2-6	17	-	TGTGCCAGCAGCTTGGAGGGCGATGCGTCTGGGGCCAACGTCCTGACTTTC	CASSLEGDASGANVLTF
TRBV2	-	TRBJ2-5	14	-	TGTGCCAGCAGTAGGTCAACGGGTGGGGAGACCCAGTACTTC	CASSRSTGGETQYF
TRBV28	once	TRBJ2-7	16	TRBD2	TGTGCCAGCAGTTTATCCCTAGCGGGACCGTTTTACGAGCAGTACTTC	CASSLSLAGPFYEQYF
TRBV5-5	few	TRBJ2-7	16	-	TGTGCCAGCAGGCCGAGCCTCCGACAGGCGTCCTACGAGCAGTACTTC	CASRPSLRQASYEQYF
TRBV30	-	TRBJ1-4	16	-	TGTGCCTGGAGTTTACAGGGAAGGGGGTCCGGTGAAAAACTGTTTTTT	CAWSLQGRGSGEKLFF
TRBV9	-	TRBJ2-7	14	-	TGTGCCAGCAGCGTAGCTTCGGAGTCCTACGAGCAGTACTTC	CASSVASESYEQYF
TRBV19	-	TRBJ1-5	14	-	TGTGCCAGTGTCCCTAGGTCAAGCAATCAGCCCCAGCATTTT	CASVPRSSNQPQHF
TRBV29-1	-	TRBJ2-5	13	TRBD2	TGCAGCACACTTCGGGGGGTAGGAGAGACCCAGTACTTC	CSTLRGVGETQYF
TRBV7-8	few	TRBJ2-5	14	TRBD1	TGTGCCAGCACCGGGACAGGGGGCTTCGAGACCCAGTACTTC	CASTGTGGFETQYF
TRBV7-9	-	TRBJ2-3	18	-	TGTGCCAGCAGCCAAAAAGCCGGACGCGGACCCGTCGGAGATACGCAGTATTTT	CASSQKAGRGPVGDTQYF
TRBV30	-	TRBJ2-7	14	TRBD2	TGTGCCTGGAGCCCCGGGACTAGATTCTACGAGCAGTACTTC	CAWSPGTRFYEQYF
TRBV9	-	TRBJ2-7	14	TRBD2	TGTGCCAGCAGAGGACTAGCGGGGACCTACGAGCAGTACTTC	CASRGLAGTYEQYF
TRBV19	-	TRBJ1-5	15	-	TGTGCCAGTAGGATCAGTTCAAATAGCAATCAGCCCCAGCATTTT	CASRISSNSNQPQHF
TRBV15	-	TRBJ2-2	20	TRBD1	TGTGCCACCAGCAGGGGGACAGGGGCCGCTAGCGGTACGAACACCGGGGAGCTGTTTTTT	CATSRGTGAASGTNTGELFF
TRBV28	-	TRBJ1-1	15	-	TGTGCCAGCAGTTTTACAGGTAACATGAACACTGAAGCTTTCTTT	CASSFTGNMNTEAFF
TRBV28	-	TRBJ2-5	13	TRBD1	TGTGCCAGCAGTGACCAGGGGGCAGAGACCCAGTACTTC	CASSDQGAETQYF
TRBV5-6	-	TRBJ1-4	14	TRBD1	TGTGCCAGCAGCTTCCGGACAGGCAATGAAAAACTGTTTTTT	CASSFRTGNEKLFF
TRBV2	-	TRBJ2-5	13	-	TGTGCCAGCAGTCTAAGGGTTGCGGAGACCCAGTACTTC	CASSLRVAETQYF
TRBV28	-	TRBJ1-2	12	TRBD1	TGTGCCAGCGAAGGGACAGGGCCTGGCTACACCTTC	CASEGTGPGYTF
TRBV11-3	-	TRBJ2-1	13	-	TGTGCCAGCAGCCCCGGACCTTTCAATGAGCAGTTCTTC	CASSPGPFNEQFF
TRBV20-1	-	TRBJ1-2	11	-	TGCAGTGCTAGGGAGTCGGGCGGCTACACCTTC	CSARESGGYTF
TRBV9	-	TRBJ2-7	14	TRBD2	TGTGCCAGCAGCCCACCGGGACTAGTTCGCGAGCAGTACTTC	CASSPPGLVREQYF
TRBV5-1	-	TRBJ2-3	14	-	TGCGCCAGCAGCCCAGGGCTAGAGGGAGATACGCAGTATTTT	CASSPGLEGDTQYF
TRBV2	-	TRBJ1-4	13	-	TGTGCCAGCATGGCGGACATAGGGGAAAAACTGTTTTTT	CASMADIGEKLFF
TRBV5-3	-	TRBJ1-2	14	-	TGTGCCAGAAGTTTTGCAGGCACCAACTATGGCTACACCTTC	CARSFAGTNYGYTF
TRBV28	few	TRBJ2-3	15	TRBD1	TGTGCCAGCACCCCTACCGGGACAGTCACCGATACGCAGTATTTT	CASTPTGTVTDTQYF
TRBV7-9	many	TRBJ1-4	14	-	TGTGCCAGCAGCTTAGATAGGGTGTTCGAAAAACTGTTTTTT	CASSLDRVFEKLFF